This T cell receptor (beta chain) stems from a study of metastatic and nonmetastatic thyroid tumors. Study-wide context: Comparative analysis of repertoires was undertaken across blood and tumor or nodule tissue obtained from malignant and benign thyroid patients.

The study's findings and limits: The study reportedly found significantly higher TCR beta diversity in malignant thyroid tumors than benign nodules, in blood and tumor.

Among the patients, none had received any treatment before thyroid surgery. In the original processing: Construction of a distant-metastasis classifier for papillary thyroid cancer relied on CDR3 differences across clinicopathological groups. TCRdb re-called clones from the PCR reads using MiXCR. These V and J calls rely on TCRdb rather than the paper's analysis. The sample has some 35,000 clones, approximately 34% seen once; the top ten hold about 23%. CDR1 and CDR2 from the germline V gene are SGHVS and FQNEAQ. With 5 bases removed from V and 3 bases from J, the gap between germline ends came to 9 bases. The CDR3 spans 13 residues. On this clone: Its antigen is as yet unknown. The CDR3 end shows no conserved phenylalanine or tryptophan, and so a read error is likely.

The chain uses TRBV7-8 and TRBJ2-3, with D uncertain. The sample taken for sequencing was tumor tissue. This receptor was taken from a female donor with papillary thyroid cancer or a benign thyroid nodule (not recorded which). Some clones in this sample may be carry-over from other donors' samples. CDR3 nucleotide sequence: TGTGCCAGCAGCCAACTTACAACAGATACGCAGTATTCT. Its protein is CASSQLTTDTQYS.